The 25 T cell receptor beta chains presented below share a single source sample, sequenced in a study of blood T cell repertoires in COVID-19. Sequencing was performed with immunoSEQ multiplex PCR; in TCRdb, only in-frame clones are kept and a portion is missing. This sample has roughly 390,000 clones, with roughly 86% found just once. Sequenced: peripheral blood. The receptors derive from a woman aged 25-40 years with COVID-19, enrolled during active disease.

J is TRBJ2-2 and V is TRBV19, with 7 bases aligning to TRBD1. This CDR3 is built from 17 residues. The junction had 13 bases not matched to a gene; V was cut back by 5 bases and J by 4 bases. CDR1 and CDR2 (germline): LNHDA, SQIVND (reference sequence). The CDR3 loop is CASSPPPPGQITGELFF. Here the CDR3 DNA reads TGTGCCAGTAGTCCCCCACCCCCGGGACAGATCACCGGGGAGCTGTTTTTT.

This sequence joins TRBV7-6 and TRBJ2-7, with D unclear. This CDR3 spans 13 amino acids. The germline V gene has CDR1 SGHVS and CDR2 FNYEAQ. The V and J ends lost 1 base and 5 bases respectively, with 9 bases between them. CDR3 region: CASSLGRMDEQYF. CDR3 DNA sequence: TGTGCCAGCAGCTTAGGTAGAATGGACGAGCAGTACTTC.

V and J are TRBV28 and TRBJ1-2; 8 bases fit TRBD1. V lost 10 bases to trimming and J lost 8 bases; unmatched junction nucleotides: 15. The CDR3 consists of 14 residues. Germline CDR1 MDHEN, CDR2 SYDVKM. This CDR3 reads CATAQEGQGRGYTF. As DNA, the CDR3 is TGTGCCACCGCTCAAGAAGGACAGGGCCGAGGCTACACCTTC.

This chain links TRBV2 with TRBJ2-5, with D tentatively TRBD1 (6 bases). The CDR3 covers 15 residues. Germline V gene lookup returns CDR1 SNHLY and CDR2 FYNNEI. V gave up 8 bases and J gave up 1 base, with 17 bases separating them. CDR3: CASGRTGLGQETQYF. CDR3 in DNA: TGTGCCAGCGGAAGAACAGGGTTGGGCCAAGAGACCCAGTACTTC. Full variable domain (outside the CDR3, taken from reference TRBV2 and TRBJ2-5): EPEVTQTPSHQVTQMGQEVILRCVPISNHLYFYWYRQILGQKVEFLVSFYNNEISEKSEIFDDQFSVERPDGSNFTLKIRSTKLEDSAMYFCASGRTGLGQETQYFGPGTRLLVL.

V gene TRBV6-4 combines with J gene TRBJ1-5, with 8 bases identical to TRBD1. From germline, CDR1 is MRHNA and CDR2 SNTAGT. Trimming removed 6 bases from V and 0 bases from J; junction bases left unmatched: 13. The CDR3 loop spans 18 amino acids. CDR3 in DNA: TGTGCCAGCAGGTTCATTCGGACAGGGCGATATAGCAATCAGCCCCAGCATTTT. Its translation is CASRFIRTGRYSNQPQHF.

The chain combines TRBV30 with TRBJ2-7, with 12 bases matching TRBD1. In germline, CDR1 is GTSNPN, CDR2 SVGIG (reference sequence). The length of the CDR3 is 13 residues. The V and J ends lost 4 bases and 7 bases, in that order; junction bases with no gene match: 5. The CDR3 sequence: CAWNRDRGQEQYF. The CDR3, as DNA: TGTGCCTGGAACCGGGACAGGGGGCAAGAGCAGTACTTC. Drawing the rest from reference TRBV30 and TRBJ2-7, the complete variable domain is SQTIHQWPATLVQPVGSPLSLECTVEGTSNPNLYWYRQAAGRGLQLLFYSVGIGQISSEVPQNLSASRPQDRQFILSSKKLLLSDSGFYLCAWNRDRGQEQYFGPGTRLTVT.

The chain is built from TRBV18 and TRBJ2-3; a possible D gene is TRBD2 (6 bases). This CDR3 has 16 residues. Germline CDR1 and CDR2: KGHSH and LQKENI. V lost 2 bases to trimming and J lost 0 bases, with 12 bases between them. This CDR3 is CASSPRLGTSTDTQYF. The DNA for the CDR3 is TGTGCCAGCTCACCAAGGCTCGGGACTAGCACAGATACGCAGTATTTT.

A single count supports this clone. The chain links TRBV5-4 to TRBJ2-5; 8 bases are shared with TRBD2. V gave up 3 bases and J gave up 4 bases; unmatched junction bases: 5. The CDR3 consists of 14 residues. Germline assignment: CDR1 SGHNT and CDR2 YYREEE (reference sequence). CDR3 DNA sequence: TGTGCCAGCAGCTCCCACGGGGGGGTAGAGACCCAGTACTTC. Protein product: CASSSHGGVETQYF.

This chain joins TRBV27 and TRBJ1-2; tentative D call: TRBD1 (6 bases). V gave up 2 bases and J gave up 7 bases, with 14 bases separating them. Germline V CDR1 and CDR2: MNHEY, SMNVEV (reference sequence). The length of the CDR3 is 14 residues. The DNA for the CDR3 is TGTGCCAGCAGTTTAACCGAACAGGGAGCTGGCTACACCTTC. It translates to CASSLTEQGAGYTF.

The genes are TRBV24-1 and TRBJ2-3; the D gene is possibly TRBD2 (6 bases). Germline values: CDR1 KGHDR, CDR2 SFDVKD. This CDR3 is 17 amino acids long. Trimming pared 4 bases from V and 5 bases from J, leaving 21 bases between. The CDR3 region is CATSDRRVADAGDTQYF. The CDR3 bases are TGTGCCACCAGTGACCGTCGCGTAGCGGATGCGGGAGATACGCAGTATTTT.

This chain connects TRBV27 to TRBJ2-1; a weak D match, TRBD2 (5 bases). V was trimmed by 3 bases and J by 2 bases, leaving 11 bases between them. Germline lookup yields CDR1 MNHEY and CDR2 SMNVEV (reference sequence). The CDR3 covers 15 residues. As DNA, the CDR3 is TGTGCCAGCAGTTTCGAGGGAGCGGCCTACAATGAGCAGTTCTTC. Encoded protein: CASSFEGAAYNEQFF.

V is TRBV12-3 or TRBV12-4 and J is TRBJ2-3; TRBD2 might be the D (6 bases). CDR3 length equals 13 residues. V lost 6 bases and J 3 bases, leaving 10 bases between the germline ends. CDR3 region: CASREAGTDTQYF. The CDR3 DNA sequence: TGTGCCAGCAGGGAAGCGGGTACAGATACGCAGTATTTT.

This clone has a single count. The rearrangement joins TRBV27 to TRBJ2-7; D is possibly TRBD1 (6 bases). The CDR3 extends over 13 amino acids. Germline V lookup: CDR1 MNHEY, CDR2 SMNVEV (reference sequence). Trimming stripped 3 bases from V and 2 bases from J, with 8 bases between. The CDR3 protein is CASSFAGAYEQYF. DNA of the CDR3: TGTGCCAGCAGTTTTGCAGGGGCCTACGAGCAGTACTTC.

The rearrangement joins TRBV5-4 to TRBJ1-4; tentatively, D is TRBD1 (6 bases). V was cut by 2 bases and J by 0 bases, with 14 bases left in between. This CDR3 region has 17 residues. The germline V gene encodes CDR1 SGHNT and CDR2 YYREEE (reference sequence). The CDR3 DNA reads as TGTGCCAGCAGCTTAGACAGGACGCCTCCAACTAATGAAAAACTGTTTTTT. Amino acids: CASSLDRTPPTNEKLFF.

This chain connects TRBV2 to TRBJ2-1; 7 nucleotides line up with TRBD1. Germline CDR1 and CDR2: SNHLY and FYNNEI. The CDR3 runs 12 residues. J was trimmed by 14 bases and V by 5 bases; bases with no gene match: 9. DNA of the CDR3: TGTGCCAGCAGTCCTACAGGGGCTACGGAGTTCTTC. Amino acids: CASSPTGATEFF.

The chain has TRBV6-6 and TRBJ1-2, with D tentatively TRBD1 (6 bases). V lost 7 bases to trimming and J lost 4 bases, with 10 bases between them. Germline loops: CDR1 MNHNY, CDR2 SVGAGI (reference sequence). The CDR3 length is 12 residues. The DNA of the CDR3 is TGTGCCAGCAAGTCAGGGGTCTATGGCTACACCTTC. Protein: CASKSGVYGYTF.

This chain links TRBV11-2 with TRBJ1-2; no firm D call. The CDR3 is 14 amino acids. From germline, CDR1 is SGHAT and CDR2 FQNNGV. V shed 1 base and J shed 4 bases, with 10 bases lying between them. The CDR3 here is CASSLGPGPYGYTF. In DNA, the CDR3 is TGTGCCAGCAGCTTAGGACCGGGTCCCTATGGCTACACCTTC.

V gene TRBV6-4 combines with J gene TRBJ1-1; D not resolved. V was shortened by 3 bases and J by 8 bases, with 13 bases between the two germline ends. Looked up from germline, CDR1 is MRHNA and CDR2 is SNTAGT. This CDR3 has 13 residues. The CDR3 DNA follows: TGTGCCAGCAGTGAAGAGAGCGCCGGAGAAGCTTTCTTT. As protein: CASSEESAGEAFF.

The V call is TRBV9, the J call TRBJ2-3; 9 positions match TRBD2. This CDR3 is 15 amino acids long. V trimming: 3 bases; J trimming: 6 bases; junction bases outside the gene matches: 8. Germline V gene sequence: CDR1 SGDLS, CDR2 YYNGEE. The CDR3 bases are TGTGCCAGCAGCGCCGGGCGACTAGCGGTTGATACGCAGTATTTT. This encodes CASSAGRLAVDTQYF.

The sample holds a few counts of this clone. V and J are TRBV7-3 and TRBJ1-6, with 12 bases matching TRBD1. V shed 5 bases and J 9 bases; nucleotides not matched to a gene: 5. The CDR3 contains 15 residues. Germline lookup yields CDR1 SGHTA and CDR2 FQGTGA. Here the CDR3 reads CASSVGQGAGSPLHF. The CDR3 DNA is TGTGCCAGCAGCGTGGGACAGGGGGCGGGTTCACCCCTCCACTTT.

This clone has just one count. Different DNA sequences within this sample yield the same CDR3. The V call is TRBV10-2, the J call TRBJ1-5; D unclear. Deletions cut 6 bases from V and 1 base from J, with 7 bases between. The germline V gene encodes CDR1 WSHSY and CDR2 SAAADI. The CDR3 has 13 amino acids. The CDR3 DNA sequence: TGCGCCAGCAGCCGGGAGAGCAATCAGCCCCAGCATTTT. Its translation: CASSRESNQPQHF.

The chain carries TRBV6-2 or TRBV6-3 and TRBJ1-5; tentatively, D is TRBD1 (5 bases). V gave up 4 bases and J gave up 7 bases, with 11 bases separating them. In germline, CDR1 is MNHEY, CDR2 SVGEGT. The CDR3 has 13 amino acids. The CDR3 protein is CASSSLDSQPQHF. Here the CDR3 DNA reads TGTGCCAGCAGTTCCCTAGACAGCCAGCCCCAGCATTTT.

This chain uses TRBV5-4 with TRBJ2-7, with a possible D match to TRBD1 (5 bases). V was shortened by 6 bases and J by 3 bases, with 22 bases between the two germline ends. Per the germline V gene, CDR1 is SGHNT and CDR2 is YYREEE (reference sequence). This CDR3 contains 16 residues. Here the CDR3 DNA reads TGTGCCAGCACCACAGCCTCAGGGCCTCCTGACTACGAGCAGTACTTC. Its translation is CASTTASGPPDYEQYF.

The J gene is TRBJ1-1, the V gene TRBV6-1; D is unclear. V lost 3 bases, J lost 4 bases, and 12 bases lay in between. CDR1 is MNHNS and CDR2 is SASEGT in the germline V gene. The CDR3 is 14 residues long. The CDR3 DNA reads as TGTGCCAGCAGTGACCAAGGTCGGGGCACTGAAGCTTTCTTT. The encoded protein is CASSDQGRGTEAFF.

The chain uses TRBV29-1 and TRBJ2-1; TRBD1 aligns across 7 bases. In germline, CDR1 is SQVTM, CDR2 ANQGSEA. With V trimmed by 6 bases and J by 3 bases, 5 bases remained unmatched. This CDR3 contains 13 residues. Here the CDR3 reads CSVAGGHYNEQFF. CDR3 sequence (DNA): TGCAGCGTCGCAGGGGGACACTACAATGAGCAGTTCTTC.